What follows are 14 T cell receptor beta chains derived from one specimen sequenced in a study of graft-versus-host responses after intestinal transplantation. Graft samples were processed, releasing intraepithelial and lamina propria lymphocytes. Assay used: immunoSEQ multiplex PCR; TCRdb lists only in-frame clones, some missing. The data show 12,000 to 15,000 clones, 74% seen once. The starting material was ileum tissue, obtained 16 days after intestinal transplant. These receptors originate from a human patient who received an intestinal transplant, so some T cells may come from the graft donor.

This clone showed up just a few times. The chain combines TRBV30 with TRBJ2-7; D possibly corresponds to TRBD1 (6 bases). V was clipped by 2 bases and J by 0 bases, with 8 bases between them. The length of the CDR3 is 13 residues. From germline, CDR1 is GTSNPN and CDR2 SVGIG (reference sequence). The CDR3 region is CAWSTGTSYEQYF. The CDR3 nucleotides are TGTGCCTGGAGTACAGGGACCTCCTACGAGCAGTACTTC.

The rearrangement links TRBV18 to TRBJ2-3, with D possibly TRBD1 on 5 matching bases. The CDR3 covers 14 residues. V gave up 0 bases and J gave up 4 bases, with 8 bases separating them. Germline V lookup: CDR1 KGHSH, CDR2 LQKENI. The CDR3 region is CASSPPRAADTQYF. The CDR3 DNA follows: TGTGCCAGCTCACCACCCAGGGCCGCAGATACGCAGTATTTT. The variable domain in full, with the rest retrieved from reference TRBV18 and TRBJ2-3, is NAGVMQNPRHLVRRRGQEARLRCSPMKGHSHVYWYRQLPEEGLKFMVYLQKENIIDESGMPKERFSAEFPKEGPSILRIQQVVRGDSAAYFCASSPPRAADTQYFGPGTRLTVL.

The genes are TRBV9 and TRBJ2-1; TRBD2 matches 9 bases. The V gene's germline CDR1 is SGDLS and CDR2 YYNGEE. V was clipped by 4 bases and J by 9 bases; unmatched bases: 14. This CDR3 has 16 amino acids. In nucleotides, the CDR3 is TGTGCCAGCAGCATCGCTACTAGCGGGCGTTTGGGTGAGCAGTTCTTC. Its protein product is CASSIATSGRLGEQFF.

The chain links TRBV5-1 to TRBJ2-7, with TRBD1 matching over 9 bases. J was trimmed by 3 bases and V by 3 bases; bases with no gene match: 4. The CDR3 has 14 residues. CDR1 is SGHRS, CDR2 YFSETQ, per germline. The CDR3 loop is CASSWGQGNYEQYF. CDR3 in DNA: TGCGCCAGCAGCTGGGGACAGGGTAACTACGAGCAGTACTTC. The full variable domain, rest sourced from reference TRBV5-1 and TRBJ2-7, is KAGVTQTPRYLIKTRGQQVTLSCSPISGHRSVSWYQQTPGQGLQFLFEYFSETQRNKGNFPGRFSGRQFSNSRSEMNVSTLELGDSALYLCASSWGQGNYEQYFGPGTRLTVT.

This chain uses TRBV5-6 with TRBJ1-2, with D unclear. Germline lookup yields CDR1 SGHDT and CDR2 YYEEEE. The CDR3 extends over 12 amino acids. Trimming cost V 1 base and J 1 base, with 2 bases left between them. The CDR3 DNA sequence: TGTGCCAGCAGCTTGCGTAACTATGGCTACACCTTC. It is translated as CASSLRNYGYTF.

This clone was seen more than once but under ten times. The chain combines TRBV6-6 with TRBJ1-6; possible D gene TRBD1, 5 bases. Trimming shortened V by 2 bases and J by 6 bases, and 8 bases separated the two germline ends. Per the germline V gene, CDR1 is MNHNY and CDR2 is SVGAGI (reference sequence). There are 14 residues in the CDR3. CDR3 in DNA: TGTGCCAGCAGTTACAAGGGGCTTAATTCACCCCTCCACTTT. Translation gives CASSYKGLNSPLHF.

This chain uses TRBV19 with TRBJ2-2; D is possibly TRBD2 (6 bases). From germline, CDR1 is LNHDA and CDR2 SQIVND (reference sequence). This CDR3 region has 14 residues. V was pared by 6 bases and J by 6 bases, with 14 bases between. The CDR3 DNA reads TGTGCCAGTAGACTGGAGGGGATGGCCGGGGAGCTGTTTTTT. It codes for CASRLEGMAGELFF.

This clone has more than one count but fewer than ten. This chain joins TRBV29-1 and TRBJ1-2; the match to TRBD1 covers 7 bases. Germline values: CDR1 SQVTM, CDR2 ANQGSEA. After removal of 3 bases from V and 2 bases from J, the junction contained 0 bases not matched to a gene. The CDR3 contains 12 residues. CDR3 amino acids: CSVDRGNYGYTF. CDR3 nucleotides: TGCAGCGTTGACAGGGGGAACTATGGCTACACCTTC.

This rearrangement joins TRBV6-5 to TRBJ1-5; D may be TRBD1 (6 bases). Germline V gene sequence: CDR1 MNHEY, CDR2 SVGAGI. The CDR3 consists of 16 residues. The V end lost 2 bases, the J end lost 2 bases, and 13 bases lay between the germline ends. CDR3 in amino acids: CASSYPGQFGNQPQHF. The DNA of the CDR3 is TGTGCCAGCAGTTACCCGGGACAATTCGGCAATCAGCCCCAGCATTTT.

The V call is TRBV5-1, the J call TRBJ1-4; D is unresolved. The CDR3 loop spans 15 amino acids. Trimming shortened V by 0 bases and J by 1 base, and 7 bases separated the two germline ends. The germline V gene has CDR1 SGHRS and CDR2 YFSETQ. CDR3 nucleotides: TGCGCCAGCAGCTTGGGTACGGGAACTAATGAAAAACTGTTTTTT. Its translation is CASSLGTGTNEKLFF.

The rearrangement uses TRBV25-1 and TRBJ2-2; 11 positions agree with TRBD2. The V segment lost 3 bases and the J segment 5 bases; nucleotides outside the gene matches: 8. Germline CDR1 MGHDK, CDR2 SYGVNS. The CDR3 length is 17 residues. CDR3 protein: CASSDDRLAGNTGELFF. The CDR3 bases are TGTGCCAGCAGTGACGATCGACTAGCGGGAAATACCGGGGAGCTGTTTTTT.

The genes are TRBV7-9 and TRBJ2-1; 14 nucleotides agree with TRBD2. The germline V gene encodes CDR1 SEHNR and CDR2 FQNEAQ (reference sequence). V lost 4 bases and J lost 4; bases outside the gene matches: 9. CDR3 length: 18 amino acids. CDR3 loop: CASSSFGTSGGRYNEQFF. The DNA of the CDR3 is TGTGCCAGCAGCTCTTTCGGGACTAGCGGGGGACGGTACAATGAGCAGTTCTTC.

This clone appeared a single time. This chain connects TRBV4-3 to TRBJ2-2; 9 nucleotides match TRBD1. This CDR3 has 16 amino acids. CDR1 is LGHNA and CDR2 is YSLEER in the germline V gene. The trim removed 1 base at V and 5 bases at J, leaving 5 bases unmatched. The CDR3 coding sequence is TGCGCCAGCAGCCAAGCCCCCGGGACAGGGACCGGGGAGCTGTTTTTT. Amino acids: CASSQAPGTGTGELFF.

This clone was detected a few times. This chain uses TRBV4-1 with TRBJ2-7; D is possibly TRBD1 (5 bases). CDR1 and CDR2 (germline): MGHRA, YSYEKL. CDR3 size: 14 residues. V was trimmed by 3 bases and J by 6 bases, leaving 15 bases between them. CDR3 DNA: TGCGCCAGCAGCCACGCAGGGTTTTCGAGCGAGCAGTACTTC. Translated: CASSHAGFSSEQYF.